This TCR beta chain was captured by sequencing in a study of OX40 agonist ivuxolimab in advanced cancers. Study details: Averaging roughly 60 years in age, with a range of about 20 to 90, the cohort was 65% to 90% male.

Findings and limits, study-wide: Among the lowest peripheral clonal expansion occurred in 0.1-3.0 mg/kg partial responders.

This clone was seen a single time. No antigen is known for it. The protocol was immunoSEQ multiplex PCR, while the TCRdb copy is restricted to in-frame clones and leaves out a portion. The repertoire holds 65,000 to 85,000 clones, with around 85% as singletons. This sample comprised CD4+ or CD8+ T cells sorted from blood, obtained in a trial of the OX40 agonist ivuxolimab. This sequence was found in an adult with an advanced solid tumor such as melanoma, head and neck, liver or kidney cancer.

The CDR3 loop is CASTPDQTQYF. CDR3 coding DNA: TGTGCCAGCACCCCCGACCAGACCCAGTACTTC. The chain has TRBV28 and TRBJ2-5; no firm D call. The CDR3 has 11 residues. Germline CDR1 reads MDHEN; CDR2 reads SYDVKM. Between the trimmed V and J ends, which lost 7 bases and 6 bases, there was a span of 9 bases.